The 21 T cell receptor beta chains presented below share a single source sample, sequenced in a study of shared clonotypes between healthy human individuals. Using immunoSEQ multiplex PCR, the repertoire was profiled, and TCRdb retains in-frame clones only, with some absent. This sample has a few million clones, with roughly 93% found just once. The sample consisted of naive CD4+ T cells from PBMCs. Documented subset: CD45RA+ positively selected. These receptors were taken from a man between 18 and 35 years old in good health. Some clones in this sample may be carry-over from other donors' samples.

The genes are TRBV28 and TRBJ2-5; D gene ambiguous. The end of the DNA aligns better with TRBJ2-7, so the J call may be wrong. Looked up from germline, CDR1 is MDHEN and CDR2 is SYDVKM. This CDR3 contains 13 residues. CDR3 DNA sequence: TGTGCCAGCAGTCCCACAGTTTCCTACGAGCAGTACTTC. Translating it yields CASSPTVSYEQYF.

This chain joins TRBV5-1 and TRBJ2-3; 7 bases align to TRBD2. Germline trimming cut 0 bases from V and 8 bases from J; bases unmatched to any gene: 18. CDR3 size: 18 residues. Germline V gene sequence: CDR1 SGHRS, CDR2 YFSETQ. CDR3 in amino acids: CASSLVYVRSAGLRTQYF. The CDR3 nucleotides are TGCGCCAGCAGCTTGGTGTATGTAAGATCAGCGGGACTACGTACGCAGTATTTT.

The chain carries TRBV27 and TRBJ2-6, with D tentatively TRBD2 (5 bases). The germline V gene encodes CDR1 MNHEY and CDR2 SMNVEV (reference sequence). The CDR3 runs 17 residues. The V end lost 1 base, the J end lost 3 bases, and 13 bases lay between the germline ends. CDR3 DNA sequence: TGTGCCAGCAGTTTATTCCCGGGATCGGTTGGGGCCAACGTCCTGACTTTC. This sequence encodes CASSLFPGSVGANVLTF.

This sequence joins TRBV6-4 and TRBJ2-3; 7 nucleotides match TRBD1. The CDR3 is made up of 17 amino acids. Germline V CDR1 and CDR2: MRHNA, SNTAGT. The V gene end was trimmed by 0 bases and the J gene end by 0 bases; junction bases not matched to a gene: 6. The CDR3 loop is CASSDSTGESSTDTQYF. The DNA of the CDR3 is TGTGCCAGCAGTGACTCAACAGGGGAGTCTAGCACAGATACGCAGTATTTT.

The chain employs TRBV28 and TRBJ1-2; 7 bases map to TRBD1. Germline V gene lookup returns CDR1 MDHEN and CDR2 SYDVKM. Trimming took 3 bases from V and 4 from J; bases not matched to a gene: 14. The CDR3 runs 17 residues. This CDR3 reads CASSFPYMTGYSYGYTF. The CDR3 region has the DNA TGTGCCAGCAGTTTCCCTTATATGACAGGGTACAGCTATGGCTACACCTTC.

The J gene is TRBJ1-2, the V gene TRBV6-1; D call uncertain. V shed 3 bases and J shed 6 bases, with 14 bases lying between them. The CDR3 totals 14 residues. CDR1 is MNHNS, CDR2 SASEGT, per germline. The CDR3 reads CASSDLGRRNGYTF. Here the CDR3 DNA reads TGTGCCAGCAGTGATTTGGGCAGAAGAAATGGCTACACCTTC.

The chain couples TRBV5-1 to TRBJ2-5, with a possible D match to TRBD2 (6 bases). Looked up from germline, CDR1 is SGHRS and CDR2 is YFSETQ. The CDR3 covers 16 residues. Trimming removed 3 bases from V and 2 bases from J, with 17 bases in between. CDR3 in amino acids: CASSSLGGAGQETQYF. The CDR3 DNA reads TGCGCCAGCAGCTCCTTGGGCGGGGCGGGTCAAGAGACCCAGTACTTC.

Written as DNA, the CDR3 is TGTGCCAGCAGCTCCGCAGAGACAGGCAATCAGCCCCAGCATTTT. This encodes CASSSAETGNQPQHF. This chain connects TRBV5-4 to TRBJ1-5; D may be TRBD1 (5 bases). CDR3 length equals 15 residues. Trimming removed 3 bases from V and 2 bases from J, with 12 bases in between. Germline V gene sequence: CDR1 SGHNT, CDR2 YYREEE (reference sequence).

The chain is built from TRBV6-5 and TRBJ1-2; weak D call: TRBD1 (5 bases). The germline gives CDR1 MNHEY, CDR2 SVGAGI. CDR3 length: 13 residues. Trimming cost V 6 bases and J 8 bases, with 16 bases left between them. This CDR3 is CASRQTGTEGYTF. The CDR3 coding sequence is TGTGCCAGCAGGCAAACCGGGACTGAGGGCTACACCTTC.

V and J are TRBV5-1 and TRBJ2-1, with 14 bases identical to TRBD2. Germline V gene lookup returns CDR1 SGHRS and CDR2 YFSETQ. J was trimmed by 0 bases and V by 4 bases; bases with no gene match: 6. The CDR3 is made up of 18 amino acids. CDR3 amino acids: CASSQGLAGDISYNEQFF. CDR3 sequence (DNA): TGCGCCAGCAGCCAGGGACTAGCGGGAGACATCTCCTACAATGAGCAGTTCTTC.

The V and J genes are TRBV21-1 and TRBJ1-4; the D segment call TRBD1 is taken from the table without a DNA check. TRBV21-1 is a pseudogene segment. The CDR3 loop spans 17 amino acids. The DNA of the CDR3 is TGTGCCAGCAGCGAAAGGAGAACCCCAGGGGGCAACGAAAAACTGTTTTTT. Its protein product is CASSERRTPGGNEKLFF.

The CDR3 DNA reads as TGTGCCAGCAGTTTCCTGGGGCCAATGGTAGGGGAGCAGTACTTC. Protein sequence: CASSFLGPMVGEQYF. The chain is built from TRBV28 and TRBJ2-7, with a possible D match to TRBD1 (5 bases). The CDR3 length is 15 residues. V was shortened by 3 bases and J by 7 bases, with 19 bases between the two germline ends. Germline V gene sequence: CDR1 MDHEN, CDR2 SYDVKM.

The chain is built from TRBV28 and TRBJ2-4, with 7 bases aligning to TRBD2. Trimming took 3 bases from V and 1 from J; bases not matched to a gene: 3. Germline V gene lookup returns CDR1 MDHEN and CDR2 SYDVKM. The CDR3 consists of 15 residues. CDR3 DNA sequence: TGTGCCAGCAGTTTCTGGGAGGGGGCCAAAAACATTCAGTACTTC. Amino acid sequence: CASSFWEGAKNIQYF.

V is TRBV15 and J is TRBJ2-2; D is perhaps TRBD2 (6 bases). The V and J ends lost 5 bases and 8 bases respectively, with 18 bases between them. Germline V gene lookup returns CDR1 LNHNV and CDR2 YYDKDF (reference sequence). There are 15 residues in the CDR3. The CDR3 DNA sequence: TGTGCCACCAGCGGCGCGGGGAGGCTTACGGGGGAGCTGTTTTTT. This sequence encodes CATSGAGRLTGELFF. Based on the CDR3 plus reference TRBV15 and TRBJ2-2, the full variable domain is DAMVIQNPRYQVTQFGKPVTLSCSQTLNHNVMYWYQQKSSQAPKLLFHYYDKDFNNEADTPDNFQSRRPNTSFCFLDIRSPGLGDTAMYLCATSGAGRLTGELFFGEGSRLTVL.

The chain combines TRBV5-1 with TRBJ2-3; TRBD2 aligns across 14 bases. The CDR3 is 17 amino acids. The germline V gene has CDR1 SGHRS and CDR2 YFSETQ. Trimming removed 4 bases from V and 6 bases from J; junction bases left unmatched: 10. In DNA, the CDR3 is TGCGCCAGCAGCGTCGCCGGGACTAGCGGGAGCGATGATACGCAGTATTTT. It is translated as CASSVAGTSGSDDTQYF.

The chain combines TRBV5-1 with TRBJ2-2; TRBD2 might be the D (6 bases). Germline V CDR1 and CDR2: SGHRS, YFSETQ. CDR3 length: 15 amino acids. The ends were cut back, 0 bases at V and 7 bases at J, with 13 bases in the middle. The CDR3 sequence is CASSLVVEGRGELFF. The DNA for the CDR3 is TGCGCCAGCAGCTTGGTTGTGGAGGGGCGCGGGGAGCTGTTTTTT. The variable domain in full, completed from reference TRBV5-1 and TRBJ2-2, reads KAGVTQTPRYLIKTRGQQVTLSCSPISGHRSVSWYQQTPGQGLQFLFEYFSETQRNKGNFPGRFSGRQFSNSRSEMNVSTLELGDSALYLCASSLVVEGRGELFFGEGSRLTVL.

V usage is TRBV28 and J usage is TRBJ2-5, with D maybe TRBD2 (6 bases). This CDR3 has 16 amino acids. Germline values: CDR1 MDHEN, CDR2 SYDVKM. Deletions cut 6 bases from V and 0 bases from J, with 17 bases between. The CDR3 spells CASRTPYGGYQETQYF. CDR3 coding DNA: TGTGCCAGCAGAACCCCCTACGGGGGTTACCAAGAGACCCAGTACTTC.

The chain is built from TRBV5-6 and TRBJ1-4; 9 bases are shared with TRBD1. The germline gives CDR1 SGHDT, CDR2 YYEEEE. The J segment lost 8 bases and the V segment lost 4 bases, leaving 6 bases of the junction unmatched. The CDR3 loop spans 14 amino acids. The CDR3 DNA is TGTGCCAGCAGCCGGACAGGGGCTCGCGAAAAACTGTTTTTT. Translated, it gives CASSRTGAREKLFF.

This clone turned up a few times. The CDR3 DNA reads TGTGCCAGCAGTGAAGAAGAGGACGGTAACGGCTACACCTTC. It is translated as CASSEEEDGNGYTF. This chain links TRBV2 with TRBJ1-2; D gene uncertain. The CDR3 covers 14 residues. V lost 1 base, J lost 8 bases, and 14 bases lay in between. Germline V gene data show CDR1 as SNHLY and CDR2 as FYNNEI.

V gene TRBV2 combines with J gene TRBJ2-1; 14 positions agree with TRBD2. The CDR3 totals 16 residues. Germline V gives CDR1 SNHLY, CDR2 FYNNEI. Losses at the gene ends were 7 bases for V and 1 base for J; bases not matched to a gene: 3. This CDR3 is CASKGTSGSSYNEQFF. The CDR3 nucleotides are TGTGCCAGCAAAGGGACTAGCGGGAGTTCCTACAATGAGCAGTTCTTC.

The chain carries TRBV6-1 and TRBJ2-7, with D possibly matching TRBD1 (5 bases). This CDR3 contains 14 residues. Germline V CDR1 and CDR2: MNHNS, SASEGT. The V gene lost 4 bases and the J gene lost 2 bases, with 12 bases spanning the gap. The CDR3 coding sequence is TGTGCCAGCAGTGGACAGCAACCGACCTACGAGCAGTACTTC. Translation gives CASSGQQPTYEQYF.